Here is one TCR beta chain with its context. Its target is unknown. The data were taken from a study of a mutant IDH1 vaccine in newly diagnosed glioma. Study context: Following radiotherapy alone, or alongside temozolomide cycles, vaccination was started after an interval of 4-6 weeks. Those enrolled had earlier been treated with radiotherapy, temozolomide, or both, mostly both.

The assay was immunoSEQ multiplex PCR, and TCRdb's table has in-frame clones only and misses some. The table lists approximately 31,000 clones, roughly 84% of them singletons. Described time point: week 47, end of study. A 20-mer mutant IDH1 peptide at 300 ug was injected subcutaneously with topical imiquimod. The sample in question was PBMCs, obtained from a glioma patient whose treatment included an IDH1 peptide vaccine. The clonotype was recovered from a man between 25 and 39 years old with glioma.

The CDR3 DNA reads as TGTGCCAGCAGCTTAGCGCAGGAAAGCGAGCAGTACTTC. It encodes CASSLAQESEQYF. V and J are TRBV7-6 and TRBJ2-7; D uncertain. The CDR3 is made up of 13 amino acids. The ends were cut back, 0 bases at V and 6 bases at J, with 9 bases in the middle. CDR1 is SGHVS and CDR2 is FNYEAQ in the germline V gene.